The T cell receptor (beta chain) under discussion was sequenced for a study of T cells in Graves' hyperthyroidism and ophthalmopathy (dated by TCRdb to between 2017 and 2020). In terms of the full investigation: Peripheral blood samples were taken at initial diagnosis, before any treatment was given. For training and testing, the 100 or so patients in the discovery cohort were randomly divided in a 7:3 ratio. TCR Vbeta CDR3 sequencing of 140 or so peripheral blood samples (fewer than 45 ophthalmopathy, about 80 hyperthyroidism and roughly 17 progressor patients) is reported in the paper. After blood sampling, hyperthyroidism patients were treated with methimazole at a starting dose of 30 mg daily, and ophthalmopathy patients were treated with high-dose intravenous methylprednisolone. Prospective prediction of ophthalmopathy was tested in an independent validation cohort of some 20 hyperthyroidism patients and 17 patients who later progressed to ophthalmopathy. A discovery cohort of around 98 patients, roughly 45 with Graves' ophthalmopathy and fewer than 65 with stable Graves' hyperthyroidism, was used to find distinguishing TCR V-J signatures. In addition, the study compared T-cell repertoires in thyroid tissue and in blood from six Graves' hyperthyroidism patients. Study-wide findings and limitations: No statistical method was used to set the sample size in advance, and investigators knew the group allocation. A model built on a 13 V-J signature distinguished ophthalmopathy from stable hyperthyroidism, reaching 85% to 90% sensitivity and about 81% specificity in cross-validation and 80%/75% in testing. In validation, progression to ophthalmopathy was predicted by the model with nearly 71% sensitivity and 72.22% specificity, a median of around 6.5 months before onset. Most expanded thyroid clonotypes (frequency above 0.001) were also detected in blood, a finding suggesting that blood repertoires may reflect thyroid immune responses.

Graves' hyperthyroidism was defined as stable when no progression to ophthalmopathy occurred over 18 months of follow-up. Hyperthyroidism patients were newly diagnosed, had a disease duration of under 2 months, and were aged 18 to 65 years. Exclusion was applied to patients with uncontrolled infections, other autoimmune diseases, pregnancy or lactation. Diagnoses were established on the basis of clinical symptoms, serum thyroxine and TRAb, thyroid ultrasound, and orbital computed tomography. PBMCs were separated from approximately 10 ml of fresh peripheral blood using Ficoll-Paque density gradient centrifugation. Trizol reagent was used to extract total RNA, and RNA quality was then checked on an Agilent 2100 Bioanalyzer. CDR1 and CDR2 (SGHVS, FQNEAQ) derive from the germline V gene. The CDR3 covers 14 residues, taking in both the cysteine and the phenylalanine. Kept here is only the CDR3 DNA, which spans 42 bases and is read in frame from base 1.

There are many counts of this clonotype. It has no known antigen specificity. An end of the junction does not agree with germline; a read error may underlie this. Amplification of TCR beta CDR3 regions was carried out from RNA transcripts. A first-round RT-PCR of the TCR CDR3 used the HTBI primer set with the Qiagen OneStep RT-PCR kit. Libraries were constructed in a second round of multiplex PCR, after which size selection and purification were performed. Sequencing of the libraries was done on an Illumina HiSeq2000 using paired-end 100 bp reads. The authors' pipeline ran thus. SOAPnuke was used to process the raw data, removing reads that contained adapters or uncalled bases, had a mean Phred below 15, or lacked an exact match to the constant primer or identifier. COPE v1.2.5 was used to merge high-quality paired reads, and clonotypes were defined as unique nucleotide sequences. Clonotypes were aligned to IMGT TRBV, TRBD and TRBJ reference segments using MiTCR v1.1. Only V-J combinations with frequency above 0.0001, covering 99.2% of repertoires, were analysed. A TCS score was defined as the ratio of F50 (clonal expansion) to E x V (chaos), with BLOSUM62-based TCRdist applied between CDR3 peptides within each V-J. Welch's t-statistics and random forest reduced roughly 500 V-J features to about 12, which were used in a naive Bayes classifier (R e1071). The similarity between thyroid and blood repertoires was quantified using the Morisita-Horn index. Using fastp at Q25 and MiXCR, TCRdb reprocessed the public reads and kept productive beta chains. Entries are consolidated by CDR3 protein sequence, retaining the most common genes and DNA. The authors' filters were not applied to this entry. The sample table holds about 840,000 distinct CDR3 sequences, of which over 35% were seen once. The top ten clones comprise about 8.9% of the sample.

Sample: blood. This TCR was recovered from a man aged 18 to 30 with Graves' hyperthyroidism. The chain was built from TRBV7-8 and TRBJ1-2; the D gene remains uncertain. Here the CDR3 is given as CASSLDGHVSPRIF. The bases read TGTGCCAGCAGCTTAGACGGGCATGTCTCCCCCCGTATATTC.